One sample yielded the 26 T cell receptor beta chains listed below, sequenced in a study of CD8+CD57+ T cells in acquired aplastic anemia. Profiling that covered TCR beta VDJ and CDR3 relied on genomic DNA as its template. One entry per CDR3 protein, called by TCRdb with MiXCR from the reads. In the table there are approximately 380,000 distinct CDR3 sequences, 60% to 80% of which are singletons. Source material: sorted CD4+, CD8+, or CD8+CD57+ T cells (not recorded which) from PBMCs. The receptors here all came from a human donor in good health, serving as a control.

As regards this clonotype: Just one base apart from a much larger clone, this may be a read error. The CDR3 protein is CASSRPTGANSEAFF. Here the CDR3 DNA reads TGTGCCAGCAGCCGACCTACAGGGGCGAACTCTGAAGCTTTCTTT. The V call is TRBV7-9, the J call TRBJ1-1; 7 bases map to TRBD1. CDR1 is SEHNR, CDR2 FQNEAQ, per germline (reference sequence). This CDR3 comprises 15 residues.

Remarks on this clonotype: Sequence at one end of the junction differs from germline and may be a read error. This chain joins TRBV2 and TRBJ1-6; D remains unclear. The germline V gene has CDR1 SNHLY and CDR2 FYNNEI. The CDR3 runs to 14 residues. CDR3 sequence: CASSLRQKDSPLHF. CDR3 DNA: TGTGCCAGCAGTTTGCGACAAAAGGACTCACCGCTCCACTTT.

On this clonotype: At one boundary the junction diverges from the germline segment, which might be a read error. CDR3 sequence reads: CASSQEDSPAYEQYF. Here the CDR3 DNA reads TGCGCCAGCAGCCAAGAAGACTCACCCGCCTACGAGCAGTACTTC. The V and J genes are TRBV7-9 and TRBJ2-7; D is uncertain. This CDR3 comprises 15 residues. Germline CDR1 reads SEHNR; CDR2 reads FQNEAQ (reference sequence).

This clonotype was observed a handful of times. The CDR3 coding sequence is TGTGCCAGTAGCCCTTGGGGCTTCGGAAACACTGAAGCTTTCTTT. It is translated as CASSPWGFGNTEAFF. J is TRBJ1-1 and V is TRBV19; D perhaps matches TRBD1 (5 bases). CDR3 length: 15 residues. V gave up 6 bases and J gave up 2 bases, with 16 bases separating them. The germline gives CDR1 LNHDA, CDR2 SQIVND (reference sequence).

To note about this clonotype: One end of the junction varies from germline; a read error may be responsible. This chain connects TRBV5-6 to TRBJ1-2; a possible D gene is TRBD1 (5 bases). Looked up from germline, CDR1 is SGHDT and CDR2 is YYEEEE. This CDR3 region has 15 residues. DNA of the CDR3: TGTGCCAGGAGCTTAGGCGGGGCAATCCCCTATGGCTACACCTTC. Amino acid sequence: CARSLGGAIPYGYTF.

This clonotype was counted many times. V usage is TRBV18 and J usage is TRBJ2-7; D possibly corresponds to TRBD1 (6 bases). Germline loops: CDR1 KGHSH, CDR2 LQKENI. The CDR3 spans 14 residues. V was cut by 0 bases and J by 6 bases, with 12 bases left in between. CDR3 coding DNA: TGTGCCAGCTCACCACCCGGACAGTGGGGCGAGCAGTACTTC. Translation gives CASSPPGQWGEQYF.

Ten or more counts support this clonotype. The J gene is TRBJ2-5, the V gene TRBV6-1; 8 nucleotides align to TRBD2. Germline loops: CDR1 MNHNS, CDR2 SASEGT. The V segment lost 5 bases and the J segment 3 bases; nucleotides outside the gene matches: 5. The CDR3 length is 14 residues. CDR3 coding DNA: TGTGCCAGCAGTCCACCGGGACTAGAAGAGACCCAGTACTTC. Translated, it gives CASSPPGLEETQYF.

There are a few counts of this clonotype. The gene calls are TRBV19 and TRBJ1-1; 7 positions match TRBD1. The CDR3 totals 16 residues. Germline V gives CDR1 LNHDA, CDR2 SQIVND (reference sequence). V was pared by 7 bases and J by 0 bases, with 11 bases of the junction left unmatched. The CDR3 region has the DNA TGTGCCAGTACCCGGGACAGCCAATTGATGAACACTGAAGCTTTCTTT. Translated, it gives CASTRDSQLMNTEAFF. Full variable domain (outside the CDR3, taken from reference TRBV19 and TRBJ1-1): DGGITQSPKYLFRKEGQNVTLSCEQNLNHDAMYWYRQDPGQGLRLIYYSQIVNDFQKGDIAEGYSVSREKKESFPLTVTSAQKNPTAFYLCASTRDSQLMNTEAFFGQGTRLTVV.

A remark on this clonotype: Mismatch with germline at one junction end may stem from a read error. The chain couples TRBV15 to TRBJ2-2; tentatively, D is TRBD2 (5 bases). Germline V gene sequence: CDR1 LNHNV, CDR2 YYDKDF (reference sequence). This CDR3 has 14 residues. This chain's CDR3 is CTTGRDRGTGELFF. The CDR3 DNA follows: TGTACCACCGGCAGAGATCGGGGCACCGGGGAGCTGTTTTTT. Together with reference TRBV15 and TRBJ2-2, the CDR3 gives the full variable domain: DAMVIQNPRYQVTQFGKPVTLSCSQTLNHNVMYWYQQKSSQAPKLLFHYYDKDFNNEADTPDNFQSRRPNTSFCFLDIRSPGLGDTAMYLCTTGRDRGTGELFFGEGSRLTVL.

The chain couples TRBV20-1 to TRBJ2-7; tentatively, D is TRBD1 (6 bases). Germline CDR1 DFQATT, CDR2 SNEGSKA (reference sequence). With 6 bases removed from V and 11 bases from J, the gap between germline ends came to 20 bases. The CDR3 contains 12 residues. CDR3 protein: CSATQGAGAKYF. The CDR3 bases are TGCAGTGCCACACAGGGTGCAGGGGCCAAGTACTTC.

In the case of this clonotype: One end of the junction is discordant with germline, which a read error may explain. The chain's CDR3 is CASSSQREKLFF. The CDR3 DNA sequence: TGCGCCAGCAGCTCCCAACGTGAAAAACTGTTTTTT. This chain uses TRBV7-9 with TRBJ1-4; D gene uncertain. This CDR3 is built from 12 residues. Germline-derived CDR1 and CDR2 are SEHNR and FQNEAQ (reference sequence). The whole variable domain, filled in from reference TRBV7-9 and TRBJ1-4, reads DTGVSQNPRHKITKRGQNVTFRCDPISEHNRLYWYRQTLGQGPEFLTYFQNEAQLEKSRLLSDRFSAERPKGSFSTLEIQRTEQGDSAMYLCASSSQREKLFFGSGTQLSVL.

The chain carries TRBV2 and TRBJ1-2; 7 bases are shared with TRBD1. The junction had 5 bases not matched to a gene; V was cut back by 6 bases and J by 4 bases. In germline, CDR1 is SNHLY, CDR2 FYNNEI. The CDR3 extends over 13 amino acids. This chain's CDR3 is CASSTGTAYGYTF. Written as DNA, the CDR3 is TGTGCCAGCAGCACCGGGACAGCCTATGGCTACACCTTC.

This clonotype turned up a few times. The V and J genes are TRBV25-1 and TRBJ1-6; 11 positions match TRBD1. Germline V CDR1 and CDR2: MGHDK, SYGVNS. CDR3 length: 15 residues. The V gene end was trimmed by 5 bases and the J gene end by 9 bases; junction bases not matched to a gene: 6. The DNA of the CDR3 is TGTGCCAGCAGTCCACCCGGACAGGGGGCTTCACCCCTCCACTTT. Its translation is CASSPPGQGASPLHF.

Remarks on this clonotype: At one boundary the junction diverges from the germline segment, which might be a read error. The V gene is TRBV2, the J gene TRBJ1-4, with D maybe TRBD1 (5 bases). The V gene's germline CDR1 is SNHLY and CDR2 FYNNEI. The CDR3 covers 13 residues. The CDR3 bases are TGTGCCACCAGCAGGGCGTCCGTAGAAAAAGTGTTGTTT. Its protein is CATSRASVEKVLF. The full variable domain, completed using reference TRBV2 and TRBJ1-4, is EPEVTQTPSHQVTQMGQEVILRCVPISNHLYFYWYRQILGQKVEFLVSFYNNEISEKSEIFDDQFSVERPDGSNFTLKIRSTKLEDSAMYFCATSRASVEKVLFGSGTQLSVL.

This clonotype occurred many times. The chain combines TRBV20-1 with TRBJ2-2; D could derive from TRBD1 or TRBD2 (5 bases each). V was pared by 0 bases and J by 4 bases, with 15 bases between. Germline V gene data show CDR1 as DFQATT and CDR2 as SNEGSKA (reference sequence). The CDR3 loop spans 16 amino acids. The CDR3 spells CSARDIEGSGTGELFF. The CDR3 DNA sequence: TGCAGTGCTAGAGATATTGAGGGGTCGGGCACCGGGGAGCTGTTTTTT.

The CDR3, as DNA: TGCAGTGCTAGGGGCGACTATGGCTACACCTTC. Protein: CSARGDYGYTF. The chain is built from TRBV20-1 and TRBJ1-2; D is unresolved. Germline V CDR1 and CDR2: DFQATT, SNEGSKA (reference sequence). The V gene lost 3 bases and the J gene lost 3 bases, with 5 bases spanning the gap. CDR3 size: 11 residues.

This clonotype was seen at least ten times. The rearrangement uses TRBV5-1 and TRBJ1-1; D may be TRBD1 (6 bases). The CDR3 sequence is 18 residues long. V lost 6 bases to trimming and J lost 1 base, with 25 bases between them. Germline-derived CDR1 and CDR2 are SGHRS and YFSETQ. CDR3 region: CASKMIYGTPVRNTEAFF. Here the CDR3 DNA reads TGCGCCAGCAAAATGATATACGGGACACCGGTAAGGAACACTGAAGCTTTCTTT.

Concerning this clonotype itself: The CDR3 end shows no conserved phenylalanine or tryptophan, and so a read error is likely. The limits of the CDR3 on the DNA are not certain, so only TCRdb's listed CDR3 is given. The chain joins TRBV2 to TRBJ2-5; TRBD2 is taken as the D call from the table, unchecked against the DNA. The CDR3 totals 16 residues, both ends included. CDR1 and CDR2 from the germline V gene are SNHLY and FYNNEI. The CDR3 loop is CASSLHYRDEQYFRPG.

The V call is TRBV20-1, the J call TRBJ1-2; maybe TRBD1 (6 bases). The V end lost 2 bases, the J end lost 14 bases, and 15 bases lay between the germline ends. The CDR3 totals 11 residues. Germline V gene sequence: CDR1 DFQATT, CDR2 SNEGSKA (reference sequence). Here the CDR3 DNA reads TGCAGTGCTAGATCCGACAGGTGGTGGACCTTC. Its protein is CSARSDRWWTF.

The V call is TRBV7-2, the J call TRBJ1-2, with D possibly TRBD1 on 5 matching bases. Trimming removed 1 base from V and 13 bases from J, with 22 bases in between. Germline-derived CDR1 and CDR2 are SGHTA and FQGNSA. The CDR3 spans 15 residues. The CDR3 sequence is CASSLGPGAGANVTF. In nucleotides, the CDR3 is TGTGCCAGCAGCTTAGGCCCTGGGGCTGGGGCCAACGTCACCTTC.

CDR3 DNA sequence: TGTGCCAGCAGCATAACCGGGGACCGGACGGACTGTGCGTACACCTTC. It yields the protein CASSITGDRTDCAYTF. The V call is TRBV7-8, the J call TRBJ1-2; TRBD1 might be the D (5 bases). Germline loops: CDR1 SGHVS, CDR2 FQNEAQ. V was cut by 5 bases and J by 11 bases, with 27 bases left in between. The CDR3 totals 16 residues. Using reference TRBV7-8 and TRBJ1-2 for the parts outside the CDR3, the full variable domain is GAGVSQSPRYKVAKRGQDVALRCDPISGHVSLFWYQQALGQGPEFLTYFQNEAQLDKSGLPSDRFFAERPEGSVSTLKIQRTQQEDSAVYLCASSITGDRTDCAYTFGSGTRLTVV.

A few counts support this clonotype. This chain uses TRBV11-2 with TRBJ2-7, with TRBD2 matching over 8 bases. From germline, CDR1 is SGHAT and CDR2 FQNNGV. This CDR3 is built from 14 residues. With V trimmed by 6 bases and J by 2 bases, 6 bases remained unmatched. The CDR3 DNA reads as TGTGCCAGCAGATCGGGGGGGCCGCCCTACGAGCAGTACTTC. Its protein product is CASRSGGPPYEQYF.

V is TRBV7-9 and J is TRBJ2-3, with D possibly being TRBD2 (5 bases). Trimming took 2 bases from V and 14 from J, leaving 20 bases between them. CDR1 is SEHNR, CDR2 FQNEAQ, per germline (reference sequence). The CDR3 is made up of 14 amino acids. CDR3 loop: CASSLRRGREALYF. CDR3 DNA: TGTGCCAGCAGCTTACGTCGGGGAAGAGAGGCGCTGTATTTT.

Comments on this clonotype: The junction and the germline gene differ at one end; a read error may be behind it. This rearrangement joins TRBV2 to TRBJ1-6, with TRBD1 as a possible D gene (5 bases). The V gene's germline CDR1 is SNHLY and CDR2 FYNNEI. The CDR3 contains 15 residues. CDR3 in amino acids: CASSKTRGENSPVLF. The CDR3 coding sequence is TGTGCCAGCAGTAAAACTCGGGGGGAGAATTCTCCCGTTCTCTTT.

This clonotype was detected only once. This chain joins TRBV15 and TRBJ1-6; D is unclear. The CDR3 spans 15 residues. CDR1 LNHNV and CDR2 YYDKDF come from the germline V gene (reference sequence). V was trimmed by 0 bases and J by 18 bases, leaving 21 bases between them. The chain's CDR3 is CATSRDVERNTDAHF. The CDR3 nucleotides read TGTGCCACCAGCAGAGATGTAGAGCGTAATACTGACGCCCACTTT.

Regarding this clonotype: Compared with germline, one end of the junction differs, possibly owing to a read error. The rearrangement links TRBV7-2 to TRBJ1-2; 7 nucleotides align to TRBD1. The CDR3 covers 15 residues. CDR1 and CDR2 (germline): SGHTA, FQGNSA. Here the CDR3 reads CASSSPSGTDNGYTF. The CDR3 DNA sequence: TGCGCCAGCAGCTCTCCCTCGGGGACAGATAATGGCTACACCTTC.